The T cell receptor beta chain under discussion was sequenced for a study of chemoradiotherapy in HPV16-positive cancers. The table came from immunoSEQ multiplex PCR; TCRdb's copy has only in-frame clones and leaves some out. The profile shows fewer than 70,000 clones, roughly nine tenths of them singletons. This CDR3 comprises 14 residues. CDR1 and CDR2 (germline): SGHNT, YYREEE (reference sequence). V was clipped by 0 bases and J by 5 bases, with 12 bases between them. This chain joins TRBV5-4 and TRBJ2-7; TRBD1 might be the D (6 bases). Sample: blood, taken from a patient who underwent chemoradiotherapy. The source is a human donor with HPV-associated anogenital cancer. The CDR3: CASSLGRGNDEQYF. In DNA form, the CDR3 reads TGTGCCAGCAGCTTGGGCAGGGGCAACGACGAGCAGTACTTC.